A selection of T cell receptor beta chains follows, all from one sample in a study of cytomegalovirus exposure and HLA in healthy donors. The assay was immunoSEQ multiplex PCR, and TCRdb's table has in-frame clones only and misses some. The sample consists of some 120,000 clones, 74% of them appearing once. Sequences were obtained from PBMCs. The receptors were sampled from a woman in her fifties or sixties in good health and CMV-seropositive. The CDR3 runs from the conserved cysteine through the conserved F or W. A D gene is named only where the DNA matches it firmly. Clone size appears in some rows only: once, few, many, or a class for an expanded clone.

.	TRBV4-2	TRBD1	TRBJ1-5	TGTGCCAGCAGCCAAGATCCTGCAGGGGGCTTGGATCGGCCCCAGCATTTT	CASSQDPAGGLDRPQHF
.	TRBV5-1	TRBD1	TRBJ1-2	TGCGCCAGCAGCTTGACAGGGGGCAGTGGCTACACCTTC	CASSLTGGSGYTF
.	TRBV2	.	TRBJ1-3	TGTGCCAGCAGTTCCACGACGGGGGGAAACACCATATATTTT	CASSSTTGGNTIYF
.	TRBV5-1	.	TRBJ1-4	TGCGCCAGCAGCTACTCAACAGGGCGAAGAGGCGAACTGTTTTTT	CASSYSTGRRGELFF
.	TRBV5-1	TRBD2	TRBJ2-5	TGCGCCAGCAGCTTTGGGAGCGGGGGGGGAGAGACCCAGTACTTC	CASSFGSGGGETQYF
few	TRBV5-6	.	TRBJ2-7	TGTGCCAGCCGGCAAGGGCGGGGATCCTACGAGCAGTACTTC	CASRQGRGSYEQYF
.	TRBV5-5	TRBD1	TRBJ1-2	TGTGCCAGCAGCTCAGGGGGCAGCTATGGCTACACCTTC	CASSSGGSYGYTF
few	TRBV9	.	TRBJ2-3	TGTGCCAGCAGCGCCACTCCCACCCGCGATACGCAGTATTTT	CASSATPTRDTQYF
.	TRBV6-1	.	TRBJ1-3	TGTGCCAGCAGTAACAGGGCTGGAAACACCATATATTTT	CASSNRAGNTIYF
.	TRBV7-9	.	TRBJ2-2	TGTGCCAGCAGCTTTTCAGGGTCTAGTGGGGAGCTGTTTTTT	CASSFSGSSGELFF
.	TRBV9	.	TRBJ2-7	TGTGCCAGCAGCTCCCTCTACGAGCAGTACTTC	CASSSLYEQYF
.	TRBV6-5	.	TRBJ2-7	TGTGCCAGCAGTTACTCTAGTTCAGGGAACTACGAGCAGTACTTC	CASSYSSSGNYEQYF
once	TRBV19	.	TRBJ1-5	TGTGCCAGTAGTATTAGTTTTAGGTTGACAGCTAATCAGCCCCAGCATTTT	CASSISFRLTANQPQHF
.	TRBV7-9	.	TRBJ2-5	TGTGCCAGCAGCGGGGCCCGGCTGACCTCGGGCCAGGAGACCCAGTACTTC	CASSGARLTSGQETQYF
.	TRBV6-1	TRBD1	TRBJ2-1	TGTGCCAGCAGTGCGGGACAGAACAATGAGCAGTTCTTC	CASSAGQNNEQFF
.	TRBV5-1	.	TRBJ1-4	TGCGCCAGCAGTGAGACGGGGAATGAAAAACTGTTTTTT	CASSETGNEKLFF
.	TRBV30	.	TRBJ1-4	TGTGCCTGGAGTAAAGACCCAACTCGAGGGATACTGTTTTTT	CAWSKDPTRGILFF
.	TRBV5-1	TRBD1	TRBJ2-7	TGCGCCAGCAGCAGTCAGGGGGCAGGCGAGCAGTACTTC	CASSSQGAGEQYF